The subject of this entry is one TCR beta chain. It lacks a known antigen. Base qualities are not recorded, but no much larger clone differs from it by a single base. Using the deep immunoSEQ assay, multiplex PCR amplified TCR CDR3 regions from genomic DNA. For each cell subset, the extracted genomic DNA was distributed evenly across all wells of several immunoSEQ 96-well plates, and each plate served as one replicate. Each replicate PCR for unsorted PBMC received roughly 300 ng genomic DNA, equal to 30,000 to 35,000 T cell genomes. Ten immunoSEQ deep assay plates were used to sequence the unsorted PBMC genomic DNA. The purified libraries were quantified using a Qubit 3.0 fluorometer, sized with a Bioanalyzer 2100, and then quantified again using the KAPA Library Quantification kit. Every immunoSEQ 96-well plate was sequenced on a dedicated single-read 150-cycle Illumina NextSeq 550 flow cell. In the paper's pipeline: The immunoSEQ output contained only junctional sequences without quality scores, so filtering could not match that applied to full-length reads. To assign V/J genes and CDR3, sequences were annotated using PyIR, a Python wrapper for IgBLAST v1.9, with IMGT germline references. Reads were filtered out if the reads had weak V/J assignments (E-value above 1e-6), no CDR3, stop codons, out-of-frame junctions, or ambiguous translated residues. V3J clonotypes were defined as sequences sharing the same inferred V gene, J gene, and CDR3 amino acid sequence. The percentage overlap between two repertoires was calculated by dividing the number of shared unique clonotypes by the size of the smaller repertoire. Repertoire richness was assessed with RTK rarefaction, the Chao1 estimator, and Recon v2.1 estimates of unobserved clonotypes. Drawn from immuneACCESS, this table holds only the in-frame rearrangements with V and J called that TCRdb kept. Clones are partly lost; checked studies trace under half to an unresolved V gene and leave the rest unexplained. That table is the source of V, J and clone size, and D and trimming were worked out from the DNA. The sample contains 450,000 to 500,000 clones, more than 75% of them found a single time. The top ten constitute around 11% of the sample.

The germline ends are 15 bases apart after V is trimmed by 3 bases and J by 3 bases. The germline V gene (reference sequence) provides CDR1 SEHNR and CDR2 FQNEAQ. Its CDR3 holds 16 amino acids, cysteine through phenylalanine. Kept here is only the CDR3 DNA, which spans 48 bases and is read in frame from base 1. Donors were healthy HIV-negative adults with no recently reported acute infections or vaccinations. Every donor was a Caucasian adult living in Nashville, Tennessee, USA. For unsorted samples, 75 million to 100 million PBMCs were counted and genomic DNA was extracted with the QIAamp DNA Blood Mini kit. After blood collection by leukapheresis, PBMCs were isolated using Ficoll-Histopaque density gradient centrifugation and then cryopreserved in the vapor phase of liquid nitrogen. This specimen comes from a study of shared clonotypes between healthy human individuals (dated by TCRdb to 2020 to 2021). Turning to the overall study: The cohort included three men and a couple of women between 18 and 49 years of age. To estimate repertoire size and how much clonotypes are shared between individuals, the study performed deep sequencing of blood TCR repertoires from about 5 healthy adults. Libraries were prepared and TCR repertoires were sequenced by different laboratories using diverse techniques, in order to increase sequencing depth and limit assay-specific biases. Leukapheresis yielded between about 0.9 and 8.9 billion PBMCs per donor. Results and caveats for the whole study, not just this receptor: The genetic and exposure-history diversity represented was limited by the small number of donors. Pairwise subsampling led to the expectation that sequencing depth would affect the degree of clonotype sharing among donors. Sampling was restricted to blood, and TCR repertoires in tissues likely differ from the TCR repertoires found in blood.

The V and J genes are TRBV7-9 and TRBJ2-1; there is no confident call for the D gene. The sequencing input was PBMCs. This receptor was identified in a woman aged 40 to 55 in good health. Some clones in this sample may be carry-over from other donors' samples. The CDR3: CASSFSDHPNYNEQFF. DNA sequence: TGTGCCAGCAGCTTCTCGGACCACCCTAACTACAATGAGCAGTTCTTC.